This T cell receptor beta chain was observed in a study of Tregs in tolerant kidney transplant recipients (dated by TCRdb to the late 2010s). In terms of the full investigation: The study applied TCRbeta sequencing to find donor-specific regulatory T cells before combined kidney and bone marrow transplantation and then followed those same cells after transplant. Overall study results and their limits: Expanding Tregs with activated donor B cells appeared to identify the most biologically relevant and donor-specific TCRbeta repertoire. The study was limited by small patient numbers, and the findings need validation in larger populations and under other immunosuppression protocols. Biological reproducibility was not directly assessed, although technical replication error appeared to be minimal. Because the PCR primers were changed over time for some patients, nucleotide-level comparison could not be performed across the samples from those patients. In tolerant patients, the expansion of donor-specific Tregs was greater than global Treg expansion, suggesting that the expansion was antigen-driven rather than nonspecific.

Points on this clone: There is no known antigen for this receptor. Per-base qualities were not stored, and no clone one base away is much larger.

Trimming removed 3 bases from V and 7 bases from J; the gene matches leave 6 bases unexplained. CDR1 and CDR2, looked up from the germline V gene (reference sequence), are SEHNR and FQNEAQ. Reading from cysteine to phenylalanine, the CDR3 counts 14 amino acids. CDR3 DNA only is kept here, 42 bases in frame from base 1. Genomic DNA was extracted from sorted cells with the QIAGEN DNeasy Blood and Tissue Kit for TCRbeta CDR3 sequencing. High-throughput TCRbeta CDR3 sequencing, including PCR amplification with bias correction and internal controls, was performed commercially through immunoSEQ. In the original analysis: A unique productive TCRbeta sequence was defined by the CDR3 nucleotide sequence when primers matched, and otherwise by the CDR3 amino acid sequence together with the Vbeta and Jbeta genes. To correct for sorting error, sequences found in more than one sorted population at a frequency ratio of 2:1 or less were discarded, and the remaining shared sequences were assigned to the population with the higher frequency. Sequences were defined as donor-reactive when expanded at least 5-fold in CFSE-low cells versus unstimulated cells and present at a frequency of at least 0.01% in CFSE-low cells. Jensen-Shannon divergence calculated on the top 100 TCRbeta sequences ranked by frequency was used to measure repertoire divergence. For any sample with multiple sequencing runs, sorting error was corrected in each run separately before the runs were pooled. The immuneACCESS repertoire file appears here via TCRdb, limited to in-frame rearrangements. These files lack a portion of the clones; in checked studies, under half of the deficit traces to unresolved V genes, and the cause of the others is not known. Clone size and the V and J calls come from that table; the DNA yielded D and trimming. The table for this sample lists about 52,000 clones; 91% of them were counted only once. Of the sample, 12% to 15% falls within the top ten clones.

Transplants used related donors with nonmyeloablative bone marrow transplantation; mixed chimerism was transient in the human trials. Thawed PBMCs were FACS-sorted into unstimulated Tregs (CD4+CD25+CD127-), CD4+ non-Tregs (CD4+CD25-), CD4 cells and CD8 cells. Patients were a few combined kidney and bone marrow transplant recipients from the ITN036ST trial, and only these trial subjects had samples available. Healthy control blood was processed by Ficoll density gradient to PBMCs and cryopreserved; patient PBMCs were collected before and after transplant. This chain joins TRBV7-9 to TRBJ2-1; 7 bases in the middle match TRBD2. The receptor was isolated from a human patient who received a combined kidney and bone marrow transplant. Following transplantation, T cells from the graft donor may be among those present. This specimen consisted of CD8+ T cells from blood (PBMCs), obtained 24 months after the transplant. The DNA sequence follows: TGTGCCAGCAGCTTGACTAGCCCTGAGAATGAGCAGTTCTTC. Translation gives CASSLTSPENEQFF.